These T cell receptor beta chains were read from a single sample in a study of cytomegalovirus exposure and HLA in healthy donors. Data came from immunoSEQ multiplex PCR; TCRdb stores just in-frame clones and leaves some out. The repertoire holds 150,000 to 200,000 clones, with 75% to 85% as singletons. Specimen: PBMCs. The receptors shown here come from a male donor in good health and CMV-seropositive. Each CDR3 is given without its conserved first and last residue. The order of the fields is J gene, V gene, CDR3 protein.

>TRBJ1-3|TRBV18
ASSPSGASGNTIY
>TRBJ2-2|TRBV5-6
ASSSLRQGASLYTGELF
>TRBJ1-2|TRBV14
ASSPLESYRSGYT
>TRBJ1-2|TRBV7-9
ASSLYERGGYT
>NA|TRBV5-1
ASSLVPGGVSYEQY
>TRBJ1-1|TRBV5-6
ASLPTGLNTEAF
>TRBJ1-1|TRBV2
ASTGEASEAF
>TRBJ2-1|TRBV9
ASSVDGGKGNEQF
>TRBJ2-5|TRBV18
ASSLGPQETQY
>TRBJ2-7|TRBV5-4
ASSLSPEGLYEQY
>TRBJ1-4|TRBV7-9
ASSFGRDEKLF
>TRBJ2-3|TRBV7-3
ASSLTGASDGVNTQY
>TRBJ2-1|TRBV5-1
ASSLTSGGGNEQF
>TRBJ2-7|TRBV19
ASSIGQGVGEQY
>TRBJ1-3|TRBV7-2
ASSPGHHSGNTIY
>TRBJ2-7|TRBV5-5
ASSHDSYEQY
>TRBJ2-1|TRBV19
ASSISRQVNEQF
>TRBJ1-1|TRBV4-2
ASSQARQGASTEAF
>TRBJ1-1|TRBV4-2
ASSQEGSGRGTEAF
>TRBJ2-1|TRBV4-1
ASSHIAGQQNEQF
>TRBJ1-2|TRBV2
ASSEAVFGGYT
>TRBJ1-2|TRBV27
ASSSYVGSYGYT
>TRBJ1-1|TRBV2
ASSESLPGGNTEAF
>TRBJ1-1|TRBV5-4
ASSARVNSGTEAF
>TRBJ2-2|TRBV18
ASSPRYLTGTGELF
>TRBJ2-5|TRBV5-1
ASSPGLAGVYQETQY
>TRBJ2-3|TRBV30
AWSVEAPPDTQY
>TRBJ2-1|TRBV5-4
ASSLEAGGSYNEQF
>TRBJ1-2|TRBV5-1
ASSIPGTGRDGYT
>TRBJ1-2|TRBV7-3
ASSMGREDYGYT
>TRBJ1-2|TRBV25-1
ASSEPGSNYGYT
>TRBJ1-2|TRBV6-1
ASSEASGFFGYT
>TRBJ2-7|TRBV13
ASSSPSPGLGHEQY
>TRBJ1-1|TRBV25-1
ASTEGGGTEAF
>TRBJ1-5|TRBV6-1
ASSRGGYSNQPQH
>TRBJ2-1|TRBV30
AWRRDRVLLSEQF
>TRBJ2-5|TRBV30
AWQGARETQY
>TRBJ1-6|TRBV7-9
ATPGGGNSPLH
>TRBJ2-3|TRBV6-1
ASYWGVAQY
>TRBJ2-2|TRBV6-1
ASSEGTGGGELF
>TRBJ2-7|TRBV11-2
ASSLGPQYEQY
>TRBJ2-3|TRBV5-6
ASSLARRTDTQY
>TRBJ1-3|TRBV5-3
ARSGGQDPSSGNTIY
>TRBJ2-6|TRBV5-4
ASSLLGAGGANVLT
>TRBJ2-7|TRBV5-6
ASSPVGRLAKYEQY
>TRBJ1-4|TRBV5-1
ASSPGLGTALNEKLF
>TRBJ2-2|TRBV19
ASSTRGQILTGELF
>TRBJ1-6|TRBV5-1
ASSLGDSSYNSPLH
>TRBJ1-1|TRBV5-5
ASSGQMNTEAF
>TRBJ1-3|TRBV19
ASQLGQGHTSGNTIY
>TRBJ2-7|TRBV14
ASTPMGSPYEQY
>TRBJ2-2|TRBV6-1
ASSEDIGLAGANTGELF
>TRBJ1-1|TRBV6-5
ASSPRGPNTEAF
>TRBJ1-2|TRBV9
ASSVKGSSNYGYT
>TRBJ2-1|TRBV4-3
ASSPGPAAGVNEQF